The T cell receptor (beta chain) described here comes from a study of T cell responses to AZD1222 COVID-19 vaccine. About this clone: The target antigen is unknown.

Findings of the study overall: The breadth and depth of Spike-specific TCRs increased once two AZD1222 doses had been given. There were mostly white British donors and more females than males, and clonal diversity was possibly underestimated. Sampling that yielded the repertoires occurred only after the peak T cell response. Baseline seropositives among AZD1222 recipients totaled only six.

The table came from immunoSEQ multiplex PCR; TCRdb's copy has only in-frame clones and leaves some out. This repertoire shows some 40,000 clones, over 60% found once; its top ten account for approximately 3.9%. Germline CDR1 and CDR2: ENHRY and SYGVKD. V trimming: 11 bases; J trimming: 6 bases; junction bases outside the gene matches: 7. This CDR3 has 13 residues. This clonotype was sampled from an adult in good health. Sample: peripheral blood, taken on day 0 of AZD1222 vaccination. The chain is built from TRBV10-3 and TRBJ2-1, with TRBD2 matching over 10 bases. CDR3 amino acids: CAAAASGGNEQFF. In DNA, the CDR3 is TGTGCCGCCGCGGCTAGCGGGGGCAATGAGCAGTTCTTC.